This is a list of T cell receptor beta chains from one sample in a study of T-cell memory formation after mild COVID-19. TCRdb reprocessed the 5' RACE reads with MiXCR, giving one entry per CDR3 protein. The sample consists of under 250,000 distinct CDR3 sequences, approximately 10% of them appearing once. Specimen: PBMCs or a T cell subset sorted from them (not recorded which). Every receptor here comes from a man between 18 and 29 years old who had mild COVID-19 (a few samples of this study predate the infection). Cell type and time point are not known. The CDR3 runs from the conserved cysteine through the conserved F or W. The D gene is left open where the match is weak. Not every row has a clone size; where given, it reads once, few, many or a size class.

>TRBJ2-5|.|few|TRBV5-1
TGCGCCTGCCACTGGGGGCAGTCCCAAGAGACCCAGTACTTC
CACHWGQSQETQYF
>TRBJ2-3|TRBD1|.|TRBV7-9
TGTGCCAGCAGCTTATCAGGGGGCCCAGATACGCAGTATTTT
CASSLSGGPDTQYF
>TRBJ2-1|.|few|TRBV4-2
TGTGCCAGCAGCGTACGACTGGGGAATGAGCAGTTCTTC
CASSVRLGNEQFF
>TRBJ2-3|TRBD1|few|TRBV7-9
TGTGCCAGCAGCAGGCGGGACAGGTGGAGCACAGATACGCAGTATTTT
CASSRRDRWSTDTQYF
>TRBJ2-1|.|few|TRBV5-4
TGTGCCAGCAGCTTGGCCCAGGGTGGGTACAATGAGCAGTTCTTC
CASSLAQGGYNEQFF
>TRBJ1-3|.|.|TRBV20-1
TGCAGTACCCCCGAAGACACCATATATTTT
CSTPEDTIYF
>TRBJ2-5|.|many|TRBV28
TGTGCCAGCAGGAGACTTGCTGAGACCCAGTACTTC
CASRRLAETQYF
>TRBJ1-5|.|few|TRBV12-3/TRBV12-4
TGTGCCAGCAATTTGTTCGACGGTAGCAATCAGCCCCAGCATTTT
CASNLFDGSNQPQHF
>TRBJ1-5|TRBD1|few|TRBV6-5
TGTGCCAGCAGGGGGACAGCAGCTGAGCCCCAGCATTTT
CASRGTAAEPQHF
>TRBJ1-4|.|.|TRBV7-8
TGTGCCAGCACTCTGGAGAGAAAGGGGGAGTCTAATGAAAAACTGTTTTTT
CASTLERKGESNEKLFF
>TRBJ1-3|.|few|TRBV7-9
TGTGCCAGCAGCTTAGGTCCAGGACCTGGAAACACCATATATTTT
CASSLGPGPGNTIYF
>TRBJ1-2|.|.|TRBV20-1
TGCAGTGCTACAGGGAATCGGAACTATGGCTACACCTTC
CSATGNRNYGYTF
>TRBJ1-6|.|.|TRBV5-1
TGCGCCAGCAGCTTGAATTTGCGTAATTCACCCCTCCACTTT
CASSLNLRNSPLHF
>TRBJ2-7|TRBD2|many|TRBV7-6
TGTGCCAGCAGTTCCACTAGCGGCTACGAGCAGTACTTC
CASSSTSGYEQYF
>TRBJ1-6|.|few|TRBV6-6
TGTGCCAGCAGTAACGATTCACCCCTCCACTTT
CASSNDSPLHF
>TRBJ2-7|TRBD1|.|TRBV6-5
TGTGCCAGCAGTTACTCCTCAGGACAGGGTTACGAGCAGTACTTC
CASSYSSGQGYEQYF
>TRBJ2-7|.|.|TRBV27
TGTGCCAGCAGGGTAGCGGTGAGGGACGAGCAGTACTTC
CASRVAVRDEQYF
>TRBJ2-7|TRBD1|.|TRBV30
TGTGCCTGGACCAAGACAGGGAGCTCCTACGAGCAGTACTTC
CAWTKTGSSYEQYF
>TRBJ2-1|.|few|TRBV3-2
TGTGCCAGCAGCCCGCCGGGAATTCTCAATGAGCAGTTCTTC
CASSPPGILNEQFF
>TRBJ2-1|.|many|TRBV6-5
TGTGCCAGCAGTTATTCCCGCGGAAATGAGCAGTTCTTC
CASSYSRGNEQFF
>TRBJ1-2|TRBD1|.|TRBV5-6
TGTGCCAGCAGCGCCACAGGGGCTAACTATGGCTACACCTTC
CASSATGANYGYTF
>TRBJ1-1|.|few|TRBV3-1
TGTGCCAGCAGCCAAACCGCGAGTAGGTCTGAAGCTTTCTTT
CASSQTASRSEAFF
>TRBJ2-3|.|.|TRBV18
TGTGCCAGCTCACCTCCGGGTAGCACAGATACGCAGTATTTT
CASSPPGSTDTQYF
>TRBJ1-2|.|.|TRBV3-1
TGTGCCAGCAGCCAAGATGGCGGGGCGAACTACACCTTC
CASSQDGGANYTF
>TRBJ2-1|TRBD1|.|TRBV24-1
TGTGCCACCAGTGATCCCGGGACAGGAGATGAGCAGTTCTTC
CATSDPGTGDEQFF
>TRBJ1-4|.|few|TRBV5-1
TGCGCCAGCAGCTTAGGCAGGGGTAATGAAAAACTGTTTTTT
CASSLGRGNEKLFF
>TRBJ2-1|TRBD1|.|TRBV12-3/TRBV12-4
TGTGCCAGCAGCCGCACAGGGGGCAGCTTCAATGAGCAGTTCTTC
CASSRTGGSFNEQFF
>TRBJ1-2|.|few|TRBV6-2/TRBV6-3
TGTGCCAGCACCAACGGTCAGGGAAGATACGGGGGCTACACCTTC
CASTNGQGRYGGYTF
>TRBJ2-2|.|few|TRBV20-1
TGCAGTGCTAGAAGTGGCGGCCGGGAGCTGTTTTTT
CSARSGGRELFF